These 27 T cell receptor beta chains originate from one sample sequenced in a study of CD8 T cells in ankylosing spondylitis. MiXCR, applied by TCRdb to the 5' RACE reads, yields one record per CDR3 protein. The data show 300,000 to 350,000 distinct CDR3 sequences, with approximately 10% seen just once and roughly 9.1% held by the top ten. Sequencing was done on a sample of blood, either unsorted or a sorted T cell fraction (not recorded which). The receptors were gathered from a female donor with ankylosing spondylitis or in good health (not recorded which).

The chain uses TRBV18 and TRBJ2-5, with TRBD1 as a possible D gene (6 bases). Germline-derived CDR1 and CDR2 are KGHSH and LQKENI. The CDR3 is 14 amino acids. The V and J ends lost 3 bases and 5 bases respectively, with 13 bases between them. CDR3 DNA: TGTGCCAGCTCACCGCCGGCAGGGGAGGAGACCCAGTACTTC. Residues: CASSPPAGEETQYF.

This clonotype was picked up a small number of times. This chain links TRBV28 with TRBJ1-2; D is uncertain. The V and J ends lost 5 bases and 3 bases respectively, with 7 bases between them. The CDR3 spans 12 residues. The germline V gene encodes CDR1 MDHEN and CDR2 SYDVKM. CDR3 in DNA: TGTGCCAGCAGTCCCACTTACTATGGCTACACCTTC. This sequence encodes CASSPTYYGYTF.

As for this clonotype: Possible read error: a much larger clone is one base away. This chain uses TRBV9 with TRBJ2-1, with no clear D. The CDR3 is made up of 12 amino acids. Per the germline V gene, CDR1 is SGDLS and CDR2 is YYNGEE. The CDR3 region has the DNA TGTGCCATCAGCGTAGTAGGTGATGAGCAGTTCTTC. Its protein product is CAISVVGDEQFF.

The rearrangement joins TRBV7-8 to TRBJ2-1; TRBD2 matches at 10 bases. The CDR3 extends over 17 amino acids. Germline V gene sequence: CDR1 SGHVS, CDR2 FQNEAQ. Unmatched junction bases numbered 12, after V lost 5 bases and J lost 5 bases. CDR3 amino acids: CASSPPSSSGRDNEQFF. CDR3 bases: TGTGCCAGCAGCCCCCCCTCTTCTAGCGGGAGAGACAATGAGCAGTTCTTC.

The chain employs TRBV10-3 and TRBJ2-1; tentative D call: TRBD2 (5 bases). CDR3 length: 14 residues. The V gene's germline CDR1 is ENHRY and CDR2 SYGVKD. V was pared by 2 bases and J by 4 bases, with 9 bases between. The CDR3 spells CAISEGLAYNEQFF. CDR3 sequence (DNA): TGTGCCATCAGTGAGGGACTCGCGTACAATGAGCAGTTCTTC.

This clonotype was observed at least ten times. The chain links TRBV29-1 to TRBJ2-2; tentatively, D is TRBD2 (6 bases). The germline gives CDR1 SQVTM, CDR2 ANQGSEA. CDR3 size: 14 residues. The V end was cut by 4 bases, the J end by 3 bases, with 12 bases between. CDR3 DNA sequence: TGCAGCGTTGCGCGGGGCGCGTACACCGGGGAGCTGTTTTTT. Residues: CSVARGAYTGELFF.

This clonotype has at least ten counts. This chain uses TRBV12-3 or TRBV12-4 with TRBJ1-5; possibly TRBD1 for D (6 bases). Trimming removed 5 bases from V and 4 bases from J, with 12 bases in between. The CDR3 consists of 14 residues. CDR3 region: CASSQGWNNQPQHF. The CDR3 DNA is TGTGCCAGCAGTCAGGGGTGGAATAATCAGCCCCAGCATTTT.

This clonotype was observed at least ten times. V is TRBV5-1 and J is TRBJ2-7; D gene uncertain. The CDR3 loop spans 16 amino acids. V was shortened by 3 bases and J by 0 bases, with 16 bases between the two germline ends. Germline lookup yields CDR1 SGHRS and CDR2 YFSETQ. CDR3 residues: CASSYRGRELSYEQYF. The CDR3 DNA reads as TGCGCCAGCAGCTACCGCGGAAGAGAACTCTCCTACGAGCAGTACTTC. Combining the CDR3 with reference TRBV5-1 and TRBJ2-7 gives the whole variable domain KAGVTQTPRYLIKTRGQQVTLSCSPISGHRSVSWYQQTPGQGLQFLFEYFSETQRNKGNFPGRFSGRQFSNSRSEMNVSTLELGDSALYLCASSYRGRELSYEQYFGPGTRLTVT.

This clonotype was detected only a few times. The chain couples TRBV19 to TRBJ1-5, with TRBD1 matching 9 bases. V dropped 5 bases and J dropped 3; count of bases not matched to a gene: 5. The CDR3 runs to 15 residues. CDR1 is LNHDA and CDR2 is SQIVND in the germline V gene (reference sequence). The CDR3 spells CASSRTGGFNQPQHF. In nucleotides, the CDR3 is TGTGCCAGTAGTCGAACAGGGGGCTTCAATCAGCCCCAGCATTTT. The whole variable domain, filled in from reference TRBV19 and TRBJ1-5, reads DGGITQSPKYLFRKEGQNVTLSCEQNLNHDAMYWYRQDPGQGLRLIYYSQIVNDFQKGDIAEGYSVSREKKESFPLTVTSAQKNPTAFYLCASSRTGGFNQPQHFGDGTRLSIL.

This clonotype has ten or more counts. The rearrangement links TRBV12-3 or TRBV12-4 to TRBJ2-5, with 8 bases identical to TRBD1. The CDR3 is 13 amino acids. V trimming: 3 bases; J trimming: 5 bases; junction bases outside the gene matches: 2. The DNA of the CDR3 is TGTGCCAGCAGTTTCACAGGGGGTGAGACCCAGTACTTC. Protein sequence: CASSFTGGETQYF.

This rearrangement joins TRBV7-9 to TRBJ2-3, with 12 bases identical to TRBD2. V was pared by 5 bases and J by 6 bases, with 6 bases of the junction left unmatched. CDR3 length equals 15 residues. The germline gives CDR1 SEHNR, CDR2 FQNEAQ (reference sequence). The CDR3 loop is CASSVTSGGHDTQYF. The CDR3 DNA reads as TGTGCCAGCAGCGTAACTAGCGGGGGGCATGATACGCAGTATTTT.

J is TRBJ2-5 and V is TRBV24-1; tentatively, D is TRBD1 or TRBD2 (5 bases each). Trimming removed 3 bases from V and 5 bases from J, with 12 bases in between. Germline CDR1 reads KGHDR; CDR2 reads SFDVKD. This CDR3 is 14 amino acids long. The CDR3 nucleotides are TGTGCCACCAGTGATGCCCGAGAGGGGGAGACCCAGTACTTC. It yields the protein CATSDAREGETQYF.

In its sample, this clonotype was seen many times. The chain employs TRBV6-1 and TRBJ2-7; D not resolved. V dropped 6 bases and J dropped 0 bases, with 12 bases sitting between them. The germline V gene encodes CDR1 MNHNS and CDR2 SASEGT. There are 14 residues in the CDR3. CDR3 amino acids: CASRLYSRSYEQYF. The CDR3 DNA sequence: TGTGCCAGCAGGCTATACAGCCGCTCCTACGAGCAGTACTTC.

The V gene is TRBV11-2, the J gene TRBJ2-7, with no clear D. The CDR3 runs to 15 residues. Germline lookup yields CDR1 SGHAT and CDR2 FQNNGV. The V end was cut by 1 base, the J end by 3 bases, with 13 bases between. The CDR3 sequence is CASSLGPITIYEQYF. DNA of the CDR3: TGTGCCAGCAGCTTAGGACCGATTACAATCTACGAGCAGTACTTC.

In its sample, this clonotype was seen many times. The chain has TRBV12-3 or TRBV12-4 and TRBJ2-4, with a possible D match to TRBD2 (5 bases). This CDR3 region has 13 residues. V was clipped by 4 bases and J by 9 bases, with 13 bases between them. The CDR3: CASSSGSTGIQYF. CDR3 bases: TGTGCCAGCAGTTCGGGGTCTACTGGCATTCAGTACTTC.

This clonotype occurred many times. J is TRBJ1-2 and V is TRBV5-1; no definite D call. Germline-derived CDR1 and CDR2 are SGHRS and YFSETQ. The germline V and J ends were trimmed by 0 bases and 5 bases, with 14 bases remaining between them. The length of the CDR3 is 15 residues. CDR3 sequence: CASSLDRPKSYGYTF. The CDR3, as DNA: TGCGCCAGCAGCTTGGACAGACCCAAGTCTTATGGCTACACCTTC.

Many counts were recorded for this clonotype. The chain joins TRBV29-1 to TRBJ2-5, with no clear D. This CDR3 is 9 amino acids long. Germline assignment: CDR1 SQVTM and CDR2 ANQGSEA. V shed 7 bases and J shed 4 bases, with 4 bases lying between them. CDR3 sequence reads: CSDGETQYF. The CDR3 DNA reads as TGCAGCGACGGAGAGACCCAGTACTTC.

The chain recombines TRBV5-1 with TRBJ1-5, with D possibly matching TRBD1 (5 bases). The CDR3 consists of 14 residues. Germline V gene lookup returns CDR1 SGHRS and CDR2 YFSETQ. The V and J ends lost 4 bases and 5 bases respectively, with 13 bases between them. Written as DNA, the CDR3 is TGCGCCAGCAGCCCCGGGCGGGGGGATCAGCCCCAGCATTTT. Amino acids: CASSPGRGDQPQHF.

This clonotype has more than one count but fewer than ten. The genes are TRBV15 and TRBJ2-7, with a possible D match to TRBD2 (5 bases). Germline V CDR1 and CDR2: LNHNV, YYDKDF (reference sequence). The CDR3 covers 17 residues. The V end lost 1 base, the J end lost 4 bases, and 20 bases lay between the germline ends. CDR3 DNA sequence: TGTGCCACCAGCAGAGGCCTCGCTGGGAGTAGCATATACGAGCAGTACTTC. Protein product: CATSRGLAGSSIYEQYF.

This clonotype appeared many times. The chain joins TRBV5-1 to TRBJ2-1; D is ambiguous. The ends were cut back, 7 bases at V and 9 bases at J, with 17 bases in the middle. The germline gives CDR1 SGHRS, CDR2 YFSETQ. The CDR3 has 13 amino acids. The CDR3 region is CASFDPPGGEQFF. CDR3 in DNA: TGCGCCAGCTTCGACCCCCCTGGCGGTGAGCAGTTCTTC.

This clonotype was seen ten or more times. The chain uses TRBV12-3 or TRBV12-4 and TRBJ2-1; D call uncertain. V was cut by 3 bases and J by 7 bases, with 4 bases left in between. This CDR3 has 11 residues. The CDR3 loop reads CASSFHNEQFF. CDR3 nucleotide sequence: TGTGCCAGCAGTTTTCATAATGAGCAGTTCTTC.

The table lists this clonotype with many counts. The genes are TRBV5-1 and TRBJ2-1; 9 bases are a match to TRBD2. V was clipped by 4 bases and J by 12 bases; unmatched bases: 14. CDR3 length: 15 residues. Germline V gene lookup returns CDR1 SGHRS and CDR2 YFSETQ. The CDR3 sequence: CASSEMREGGLVQFF. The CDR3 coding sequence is TGCGCCAGCAGCGAAATGCGGGAGGGCGGGTTGGTGCAGTTCTTC.

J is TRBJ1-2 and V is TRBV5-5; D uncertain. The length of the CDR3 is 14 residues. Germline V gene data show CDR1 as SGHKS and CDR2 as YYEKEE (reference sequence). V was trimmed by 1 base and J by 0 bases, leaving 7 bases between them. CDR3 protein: CASSLITANYGYTF. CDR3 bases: TGTGCCAGCAGCTTGATAACAGCTAACTATGGCTACACCTTC. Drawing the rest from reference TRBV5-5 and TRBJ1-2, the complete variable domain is DAGVTQSPTHLIKTRGQQVTLRCSPISGHKSVSWYQQVLGQGPQFIFQYYEKEERGRGNFPDRFSARQFPNYSSELNVNALLLGDSALYLCASSLITANYGYTFGSGTRLTVV.

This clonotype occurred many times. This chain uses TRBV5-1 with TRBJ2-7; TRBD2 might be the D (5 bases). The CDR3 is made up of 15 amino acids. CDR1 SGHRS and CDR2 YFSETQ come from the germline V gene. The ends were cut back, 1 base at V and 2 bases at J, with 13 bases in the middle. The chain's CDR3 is CASSLYSGSAYEQYF. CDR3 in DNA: TGCGCCAGCAGCTTGTACTCCGGTAGCGCCTACGAGCAGTACTTC. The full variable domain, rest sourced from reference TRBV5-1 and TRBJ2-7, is KAGVTQTPRYLIKTRGQQVTLSCSPISGHRSVSWYQQTPGQGLQFLFEYFSETQRNKGNFPGRFSGRQFSNSRSEMNVSTLELGDSALYLCASSLYSGSAYEQYFGPGTRLTVT.

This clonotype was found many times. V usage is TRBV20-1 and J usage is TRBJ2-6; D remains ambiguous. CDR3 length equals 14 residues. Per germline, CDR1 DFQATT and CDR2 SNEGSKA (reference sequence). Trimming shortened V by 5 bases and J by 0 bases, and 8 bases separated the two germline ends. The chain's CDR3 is CSAPHLSGANVLTF. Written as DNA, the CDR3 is TGCAGTGCTCCACACCTCTCTGGGGCCAACGTCCTGACTTTC.

CDR3 DNA sequence: TGTGCCAGCAGCCTAACGACGGTAGATAGCAATCAGCCCCAGCATTTT. As protein: CASSLTTVDSNQPQHF. V and J are TRBV7-8 and TRBJ1-5; no definite D call. The CDR3 contains 16 residues. V lost 5 bases and J 0 bases, leaving 14 bases between the germline ends. Per the germline V gene, CDR1 is SGHVS and CDR2 is FQNEAQ.

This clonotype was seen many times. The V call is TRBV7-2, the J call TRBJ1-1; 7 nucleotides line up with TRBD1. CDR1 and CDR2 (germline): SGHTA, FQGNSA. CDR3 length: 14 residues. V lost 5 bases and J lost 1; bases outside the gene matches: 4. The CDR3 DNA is TGTGCCAGCAGCCTGACAGGGTCGAACACTGAAGCTTTCTTT. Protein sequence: CASSLTGSNTEAFF.